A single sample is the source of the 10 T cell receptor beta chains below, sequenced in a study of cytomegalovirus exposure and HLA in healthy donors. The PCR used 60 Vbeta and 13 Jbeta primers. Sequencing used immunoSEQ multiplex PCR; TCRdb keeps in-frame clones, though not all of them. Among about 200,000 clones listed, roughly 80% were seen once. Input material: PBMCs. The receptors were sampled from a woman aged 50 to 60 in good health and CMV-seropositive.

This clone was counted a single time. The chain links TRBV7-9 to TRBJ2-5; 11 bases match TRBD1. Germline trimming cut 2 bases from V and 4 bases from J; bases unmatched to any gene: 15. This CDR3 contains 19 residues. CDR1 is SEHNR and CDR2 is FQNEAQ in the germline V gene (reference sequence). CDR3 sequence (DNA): TGTGCCAGCAGCTTAAGGGGGTATCCCGGGACAGGGGGTGGAGAGACCCAGTACTTC. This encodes CASSLRGYPGTGGGETQYF.

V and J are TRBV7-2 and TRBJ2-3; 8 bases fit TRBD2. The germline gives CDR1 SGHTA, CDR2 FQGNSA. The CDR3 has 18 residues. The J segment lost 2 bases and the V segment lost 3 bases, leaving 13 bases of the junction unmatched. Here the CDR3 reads CASSFPPAKREYTDTQYF. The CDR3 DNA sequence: TGTGCCAGCAGCTTCCCTCCAGCTAAGCGGGAGTACACAGATACGCAGTATTTT.

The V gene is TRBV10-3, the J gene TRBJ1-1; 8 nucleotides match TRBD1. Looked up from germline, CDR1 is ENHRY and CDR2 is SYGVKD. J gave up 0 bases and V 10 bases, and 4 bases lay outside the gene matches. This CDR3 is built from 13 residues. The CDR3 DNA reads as TGTGCCACAAGACAGGGGATGAACACTGAAGCTTTCTTT. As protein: CATRQGMNTEAFF.

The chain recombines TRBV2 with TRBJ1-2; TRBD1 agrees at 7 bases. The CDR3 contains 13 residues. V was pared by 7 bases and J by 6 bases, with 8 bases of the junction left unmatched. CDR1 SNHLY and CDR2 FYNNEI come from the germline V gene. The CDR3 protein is CASKLGTAHGYTF. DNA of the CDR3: TGTGCCAGCAAACTCGGGACAGCGCATGGCTACACCTTC.

The CDR3: CASSSQPTGGAGIGEQYF. The CDR3 DNA is TGCGCCAGCAGCTCGCAACCGACAGGGGGCGCGGGAATCGGCGAGCAGTACTTC. The gene calls are TRBV5-1 and TRBJ2-7; 10 bases align to TRBD1. From germline, CDR1 is SGHRS and CDR2 YFSETQ. J was trimmed by 6 bases and V by 3 bases; bases with no gene match: 18. The CDR3 extends over 18 amino acids.

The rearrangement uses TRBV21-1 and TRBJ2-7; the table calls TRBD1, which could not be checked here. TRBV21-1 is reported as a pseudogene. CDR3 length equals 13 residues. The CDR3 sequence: CASSKAYRVEQYF. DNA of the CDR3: TGTGCCAGCAGCAAAGCGTACAGGGTTGAGCAGTACTTC.

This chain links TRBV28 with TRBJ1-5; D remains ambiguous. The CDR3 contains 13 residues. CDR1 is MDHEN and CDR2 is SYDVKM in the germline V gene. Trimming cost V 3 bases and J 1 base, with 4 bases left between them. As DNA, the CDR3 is TGTGCCAGCAGTTTTTTAAGCAATCAGCCCCAGCATTTT. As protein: CASSFLSNQPQHF.

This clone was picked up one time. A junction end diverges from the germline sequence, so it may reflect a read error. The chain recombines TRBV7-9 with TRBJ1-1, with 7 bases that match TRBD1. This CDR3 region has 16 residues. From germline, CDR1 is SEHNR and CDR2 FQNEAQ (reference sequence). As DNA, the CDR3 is TGTTCCAGCAGCCAGAGGAAATCAGGGGGATACACTGAAGCTTTCTTT. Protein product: CSSSQRKSGGYTEAFF.

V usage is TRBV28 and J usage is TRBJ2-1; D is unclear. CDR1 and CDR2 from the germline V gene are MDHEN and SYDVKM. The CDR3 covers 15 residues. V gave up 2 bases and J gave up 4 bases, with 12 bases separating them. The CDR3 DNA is TGTGCCAGCAGTTTACCCCCCGGGTTATACAATGAGCAGTTCTTC. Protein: CASSLPPGLYNEQFF.

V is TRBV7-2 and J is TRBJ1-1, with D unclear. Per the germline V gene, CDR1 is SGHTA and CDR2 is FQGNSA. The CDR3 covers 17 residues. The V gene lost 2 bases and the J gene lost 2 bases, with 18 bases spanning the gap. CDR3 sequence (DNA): TGTGCCAGCAGCTTAAAGGACTGGGTCAGAACCAACACTGAAGCTTTCTTT. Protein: CASSLKDWVRTNTEAFF. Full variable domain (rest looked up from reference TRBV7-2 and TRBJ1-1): GAGVSQSPSNKVTEKGKDVELRCDPISGHTALYWYRQSLGQGLEFLIYFQGNSAPDKSGLPSDRFSAERTGGSVSTLTIQRTQQEDSAVYLCASSLKDWVRTNTEAFFGQGTRLTVV.